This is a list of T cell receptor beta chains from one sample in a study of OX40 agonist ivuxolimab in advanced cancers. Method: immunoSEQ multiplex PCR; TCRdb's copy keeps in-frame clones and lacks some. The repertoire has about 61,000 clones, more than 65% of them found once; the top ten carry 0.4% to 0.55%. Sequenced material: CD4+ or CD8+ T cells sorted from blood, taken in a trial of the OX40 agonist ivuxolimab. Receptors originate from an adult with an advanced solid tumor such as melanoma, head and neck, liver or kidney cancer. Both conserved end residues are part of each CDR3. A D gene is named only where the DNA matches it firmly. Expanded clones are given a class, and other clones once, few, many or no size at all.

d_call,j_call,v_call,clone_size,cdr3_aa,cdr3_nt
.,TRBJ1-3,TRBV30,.,CAWTGGDSSGNTIYF,TGTGCCTGGACCGGGGGAGACAGCTCTGGAAACACCATATATTTT
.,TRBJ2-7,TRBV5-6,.,CASSLVRGPSYEQYF,TGTGCCAGCAGCTTGGTGCGGGGGCCTAGCTACGAGCAGTACTTC
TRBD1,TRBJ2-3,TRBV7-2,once,CASSFRTGGIDTQYF,TGTGCCAGCAGCTTCCGGACAGGGGGCATAGATACGCAGTATTTT
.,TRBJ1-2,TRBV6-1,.,CASSRAGGYTF,TGTGCCAGCAGTCGGGCCGGGGGCTACACCTTC
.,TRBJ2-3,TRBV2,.,CASNKNLRGTAGTDTQYF,TGTGCCAGCAACAAAAACCTACGGGGTACGGCAGGCACAGATACGCAGTATTTT
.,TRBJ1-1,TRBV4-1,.,CASSQDLYREGWAEAFF,TGCGCCAGCAGCCAAGATCTTTACCGTGAGGGATGGGCTGAAGCTTTCTTT
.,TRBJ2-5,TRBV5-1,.,CASSLDRSGGETQYF,TGCGCCAGCAGCTTGGATCGCTCCGGAGGGGAGACCCAGTACTTC
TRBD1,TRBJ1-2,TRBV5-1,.,CASSSRDSGYTYGYTF,TGCGCCAGCAGCTCCCGGGACAGCGGCTACACCTATGGCTACACCTTC
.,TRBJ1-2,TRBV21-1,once,CASSKEGDGGYTF,TGTGCCAGCAGCAAAGAAGGGGACGGTGGCTACACCTTC
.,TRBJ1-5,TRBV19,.,CATRDGPNQPQHF,TGTGCCACTCGGGACGGCCCCAATCAGCCCCAGCATTTT
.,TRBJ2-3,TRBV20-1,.,CSARLADTQYF,TGCAGTGCTAGATTAGCGGATACGCAGTATTTT
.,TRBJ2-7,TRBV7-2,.,CASSLIPGWGYEQYF,TGTGCCAGCAGCTTAATTCCGGGCTGGGGATACGAGCAGTACTTC
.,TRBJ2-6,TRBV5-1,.,CASSLAGPRRSSGANVLTF,TGCGCCAGCAGCTTGGCCGGTCCAAGAAGGAGCTCTGGGGCCAACGTCCTGACTTTC
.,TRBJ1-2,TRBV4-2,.,CASRDARSDYGYTF,TGTGCCAGCAGGGACGCAAGGAGCGACTATGGCTACACCTTC
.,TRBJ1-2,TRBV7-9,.,CASSKTGTGYTF,TGTGCCAGCAGCAAAACAGGGACTGGCTACACCTTC
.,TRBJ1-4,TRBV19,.,CASSPFGEKLFF,TGTGCCAGTAGTCCGTTTGGTGAAAAACTGTTTTTT
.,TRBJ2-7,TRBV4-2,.,CASSQGWDSGYEQYF,TGTGCCAGCAGCCAAGGTTGGGATAGCGGATACGAGCAGTACTTC
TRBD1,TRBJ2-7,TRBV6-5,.,CASSFRDRAYEQYF,TGTGCCAGCAGTTTCCGGGACAGGGCCTACGAGCAGTACTTC